This T cell receptor (beta chain) was identified in a study of early T cells in non-severe SARS-CoV-2 infection. One entry per CDR3 protein, called by TCRdb with MiXCR from the 5' RACE reads. Of around 63,000 distinct CDR3 sequences listed, 5.5% to 7% are singletons. This clonotype appeared a few times. This CDR3 has 15 residues. The germline CDR1 and CDR2 sequences are MGHRA and YSYEKL. V was pared by 4 bases and J by 10 bases, with 17 bases between. The origin of this receptor is an adult who was a healthcare worker with PCR-confirmed SARS-CoV-2 infection or an uninfected control (not recorded which). This sample comprised whole blood, obtained at baseline. The rearrangement joins TRBV4-1 to TRBJ1-6; maybe TRBD1 (5 bases). Written as DNA, the CDR3 is TGCGCCAGCAGCCCAACCCGGGACGCCGCCTCACCCCTCCACTTT. The encoded protein is CASSPTRDAASPLHF.